This T cell receptor (beta chain) is from a study of blood T cell repertoires in COVID-19. Study-level information: Sources were T cells, B-cell-depleted T cells, or PBMCs; the material itself was cDNA or gDNA.

This clone was counted a single time. CDR1 is MNHEY, CDR2 SMNVEV, per germline (reference sequence). Trimming shortened V by 6 bases and J by 9 bases, and 15 bases separated the two germline ends. The CDR3 loop spans 14 amino acids. In the authors' workflow: Reference gene primer amplification gave nucleated cell count estimates. Some clones are missing from TCRdb's copy, which holds only in-frame ones; the method was immunoSEQ multiplex PCR. V and J calls and clone size are copied from that table; D and trimming were computed from the DNA. The repertoire consists of about 160,000 clones, with approximately 88% occurring once and the leading ten covering around 4%.

The chain couples TRBV27 to TRBJ1-6; D unclear. Sequenced sample: peripheral blood. The TCR originated in a woman aged 60-75 years who had recovered from COVID-19. The CDR3 DNA reads as TGTGCCAGCAGACTCGGGGTTGCCGGTTCACCCCTCCACTTT. Translated: CASRLGVAGSPLHF.